Below are 28 T cell receptor beta chains sequenced from a single sample in a study of beta chain features in type 1 diabetes. Their antigen targets remain unknown. General study results and limits: Shortening that was moderate but significant affected the TCRB CDR3s of Type 1 diabetes patients in all four CD4+ subsets.

Expressed TCRB transcripts were sequenced after all isolated RNA was converted to cDNA. Repertoires were generated with immunoSEQ multiplex PCR, while TCRdb's copy carries only in-frame clones and drops some. The sample includes 300,000 to 400,000 clones, 13% of them seen just once. The sample taken for sequencing was naive CD4+ T cells from blood. All receptors derive from a woman aged 18-30 years with type 1 diabetes.

This clone occurred a few times. The chain joins TRBV7-9 to TRBJ2-1; D not certain. The germline V and J ends were trimmed by 4 bases and 5 bases, with 3 bases remaining between them. The V gene's germline CDR1 is SEHNR and CDR2 FQNEAQ (reference sequence). The CDR3 covers 11 residues. The CDR3 DNA sequence: TGTGCCAGCAGCTCAAACAATGAGCAGTTCTTC. Translating it yields CASSSNNEQFF.

This clone showed up just a few times. The chain carries TRBV7-9 and TRBJ2-2, with 7 positions matching TRBD1. In germline, CDR1 is SEHNR, CDR2 FQNEAQ (reference sequence). The CDR3 extends over 15 amino acids. Trimming removed 4 bases from V and 4 bases from J; junction bases left unmatched: 6. CDR3 bases: TGTGCCAGCAGCTCTGACAGGGAAGGCACCGGGGAGCTGTTTTTT. This gives the protein CASSSDREGTGELFF.

J is TRBJ2-3 and V is TRBV29-1, with 10 bases matching TRBD1. After removal of 6 bases from V and 6 bases from J, the junction contained 12 bases not matched to a gene. This CDR3 is 15 amino acids long. From germline, CDR1 is SQVTM and CDR2 ANQGSEA. The CDR3 DNA sequence: TGCAGCGTGGCCACCGGGACAGGGGCTTCGGATACGCAGTATTTT. Protein sequence: CSVATGTGASDTQYF.

The chain joins TRBV13 to TRBJ2-7; TRBD1 agrees at 7 bases. The CDR3 covers 14 residues. Germline-derived CDR1 and CDR2 are PRHDT and FYEKMQ (reference sequence). Trimming cost V 2 bases and J 4 bases; bases outside gene matches: 5. The CDR3 loop is CASSLRLTGYEQYV. DNA of the CDR3: TGTGCCAGCAGCTTAAGATTGACAGGGTACGAGCAGTACGTC.

This clone was seen only a few times. The CDR3: CASSLRRQGLIPTGEQYF. DNA for the CDR3: TGTGCCAGCAGTCTCCGGCGACAGGGGCTCATCCCTACTGGAGAGCAGTACTTC. V gene TRBV27 combines with J gene TRBJ2-7; 8 bases line up with TRBD1. Germline values: CDR1 MNHEY, CDR2 SMNVEV (reference sequence). V dropped 5 bases and J dropped 7; count of bases not matched to a gene: 22. This CDR3 region has 18 residues.

The chain joins TRBV28 to TRBJ1-2, with a weak D call TRBD1 (5 bases). Germline CDR1 reads MDHEN; CDR2 reads SYDVKM. The CDR3 has 13 amino acids. The V end was cut by 5 bases, the J end by 7 bases, with 14 bases between. The CDR3 region has the DNA TGTGCCAGCAGTCCCGCCGCGCAGGGTGGCTACACCTTC. Residues: CASSPAAQGGYTF.

This clone was recorded a few times. V usage is TRBV15 and J usage is TRBJ2-7; TRBD2 aligns across 9 bases. Germline trimming cut 2 bases from V and 4 bases from J; bases unmatched to any gene: 3. This CDR3 contains 14 residues. Germline CDR1 and CDR2: LNHNV and YYDKDF (reference sequence). DNA of the CDR3: TGTGCCACCAGCAGATCGACTAGCGGATACGAGCAGTACTTC. It is translated as CATSRSTSGYEQYF.

A few counts support this clone. The chain joins TRBV5-6 to TRBJ2-7, with unresolved D. Looked up from germline, CDR1 is SGHDT and CDR2 is YYEEEE. This CDR3 has 13 amino acids. V was pared by 0 bases and J by 4 bases, with 8 bases between. The CDR3 region is CASSLVAAYEQYV. CDR3 coding DNA: TGTGCCAGCAGCTTGGTGGCAGCGTACGAGCAGTACGTC.

The V and J genes are TRBV30 and TRBJ2-7; 7 nucleotides align to TRBD1. This CDR3 has 14 amino acids. Per germline, CDR1 GTSNPN and CDR2 SVGIG (reference sequence). Germline trimming cut 0 bases from V and 4 bases from J; bases unmatched to any gene: 6. CDR3 nucleotides: TGTGCCTGGAGTGTAAATAGGGGGCGGTACGAGCAGTACTTC. Translation gives CAWSVNRGRYEQYF.

This clone was seen more than once but under ten times. The genes are TRBV7-9 and TRBJ1-5, with a weak D call TRBD1 (5 bases). The CDR3 extends over 17 amino acids. Germline CDR1 and CDR2: SEHNR and FQNEAQ (reference sequence). V was pared by 5 bases and J by 5 bases, with 22 bases between. CDR3 region: CASSPLLLRGSDQPQHF. The DNA of the CDR3 is TGTGCCAGCAGCCCATTACTTCTTCGGGGGAGCGATCAGCCCCAGCATTTT.

This clone was observed a handful of times. The chain couples TRBV6-5 to TRBJ2-7; 7 bases fit TRBD2. V shed 4 bases and J 2 bases; nucleotides not matched to a gene: 8. CDR3 length: 15 amino acids. Germline CDR1 reads MNHEY; CDR2 reads SVGAGI. The CDR3 loop reads CASSSKGLGPYEQYV. CDR3 nucleotides: TGTGCCAGCAGTTCCAAAGGACTAGGTCCCTACGAGCAGTACGTC.

This CDR3 is CASSLTGSNTEAFF. Here the CDR3 DNA reads TGTGCCAGCAGCTTAACGGGGTCGAACACTGAAGCTTTCTTT. V is TRBV7-6 and J is TRBJ1-1, with D uncertain. Between the trimmed V and J ends, which lost 2 bases and 1 base, there was a span of 8 bases. The CDR3 totals 14 residues. The germline gives CDR1 SGHVS, CDR2 FNYEAQ. Full variable domain (rest looked up from reference TRBV7-6 and TRBJ1-1): GAGVSQSPRYKVTKRGQDVALRCDPISGHVSLYWYRQALGQGPEFLTYFNYEAQQDKSGLPNDRFSAERPEGSISTLTIQRTEQRDSAMYRCASSLTGSNTEAFFGQGTRLTVV.

The V and J genes are TRBV6-6 and TRBJ1-1; D gene ambiguous. V shed 0 bases and J shed 1 base, with 3 bases lying between them. The CDR3 is made up of 13 amino acids. Germline V gene sequence: CDR1 MNHNY, CDR2 SVGAGI (reference sequence). The CDR3 loop is CASSYSANTEAFF. In DNA, the CDR3 is TGTGCCAGCAGTTACTCGGCGAACACTGAAGCTTTCTTT.

The chain has TRBV6-5 and TRBJ1-2; D call uncertain. Germline CDR1 is MNHEY and CDR2 is SVGAGI. Trimming stripped 8 bases from V and 1 base from J, with 11 bases between. CDR3 size: 13 residues. Here the CDR3 reads CASFGAVNYGYTF. The CDR3 DNA sequence: TGTGCCAGCTTCGGAGCGGTTAACTATGGCTACACCTTC.

The chain has TRBV4-1 and TRBJ2-1, with TRBD2 matching over 11 bases. Germline V gene sequence: CDR1 MGHRA, CDR2 YSYEKL. The V gene end was trimmed by 9 bases and the J gene end by 5 bases; junction bases not matched to a gene: 9. This CDR3 is 15 amino acids long. The CDR3 is CASQSSGGGNNEQFF. The CDR3 DNA sequence: TGCGCCAGTCAGAGTAGCGGGGGGGGAAACAATGAGCAGTTCTTC.

The chain joins TRBV29-1 to TRBJ2-7; 8 bases line up with TRBD1. The length of the CDR3 is 13 residues. Germline-derived CDR1 and CDR2 are SQVTM and ANQGSEA. V shed 6 bases, J shed 2 bases, and the junction held 6 bases outside the gene matches. DNA of the CDR3: TGCAGCGTCGCCCAGGGGGCCGCCTACGAGCAGTACTTC. It yields the protein CSVAQGAAYEQYF.

This clone was counted between two and nine times. This sequence joins TRBV5-1 and TRBJ2-2; TRBD2 matches 12 bases. The V segment lost 6 bases and the J segment 6 bases; nucleotides outside the gene matches: 6. Germline assignment: CDR1 SGHRS and CDR2 YFSETQ. The CDR3 runs to 15 residues. CDR3 loop: CASNRLAGAPGELFF. The CDR3 coding sequence is TGCGCCAGCAACAGACTAGCGGGAGCCCCCGGGGAGCTGTTTTTT.

This clone has a handful of counts. J is TRBJ2-3 and V is TRBV29-1; 12 bases agree with TRBD2. The ends lost 1 base at V and 0 bases at J; junction bases unmatched: 2. The germline V gene encodes CDR1 SQVTM and CDR2 ANQGSEA. This CDR3 comprises 16 residues. The CDR3 spells CSVEGGLAGSTDTQYF. The CDR3 DNA is TGCAGCGTTGAAGGTGGACTAGCGGGGAGCACAGATACGCAGTATTTT.

This clone was counted between two and nine times. The chain joins TRBV7-9 to TRBJ2-1; 8 positions agree with TRBD1. With 8 bases clipped from V and 9 bases from J, the junction kept 3 bases outside the gene matches. Germline assignment: CDR1 SEHNR and CDR2 FQNEAQ (reference sequence). The CDR3 has 11 residues. The CDR3 sequence: CASRRGREQFF. CDR3 in DNA: TGTGCCAGCCGCAGGGGGCGTGAGCAGTTCTTC. The complete variable domain, with remaining parts taken from reference TRBV7-9 and TRBJ2-1, reads DTGVSQNPRHKITKRGQNVTFRCDPISEHNRLYWYRQTLGQGPEFLTYFQNEAQLEKSRLLSDRFSAERPKGSFSTLEIQRTEQGDSAMYLCASRRGREQFFGPGTRLTVL.

This chain links TRBV28 with TRBJ2-2; 8 nucleotides line up with TRBD2. CDR1 and CDR2 (germline): MDHEN, SYDVKM. The CDR3 sequence is 15 residues long. V lost 5 bases, J lost 5 bases, and 7 bases stayed unmatched. The CDR3 sequence is CASSQAGEGTGELFF. In DNA form, the CDR3 reads TGTGCCAGCAGTCAAGCGGGAGAGGGGACCGGGGAGCTGTTTTTT.

The table lists this clone with a few counts. This chain links TRBV30 with TRBJ2-7; D perhaps matches TRBD2 (6 bases). CDR3 length: 15 residues. Trimming removed 0 bases from V and 2 bases from J, with 14 bases in between. Germline CDR1 is GTSNPN and CDR2 is SVGIG (reference sequence). The DNA of the CDR3 is TGTGCCTGGAGTGTATCAGTATCGGGGGCCTACGAGCAGTACTTC. Translating gives CAWSVSVSGAYEQYF. Based on the CDR3 plus reference TRBV30 and TRBJ2-7, the full variable domain is SQTIHQWPATLVQPVGSPLSLECTVEGTSNPNLYWYRQAAGRGLQLLFYSVGIGQISSEVPQNLSASRPQDRQFILSSKKLLLSDSGFYLCAWSVSVSGAYEQYFGPGTRLTVT.

The rearrangement uses TRBV30 and TRBJ1-5; TRBD1 might be the D (6 bases). The CDR3 totals 14 residues. The germline V gene encodes CDR1 GTSNPN and CDR2 SVGIG (reference sequence). V was cut by 6 bases and J by 2 bases, with 14 bases left in between. CDR3 bases: TGTGCCTGTCAACAGGGCTCTGGCAATCAGCCCCAGCATTTT. Translation gives CACQQGSGNQPQHF.

Only one count was recorded for this clone. V is TRBV6-5 and J is TRBJ1-3, with 7 bases fitting TRBD1. CDR3 length: 14 amino acids. The ends lost 7 bases at V and 1 base at J; junction bases unmatched: 4. Germline V gene sequence: CDR1 MNHEY, CDR2 SVGAGI. The CDR3 DNA reads TGTGCCAGCATCGACAGGGAATCTGGAAACACCATATATTTT. It codes for CASIDRESGNTIYF.

This clone was seen a handful of times. This chain uses TRBV7-9 with TRBJ1-2; D not resolved. Germline lookup yields CDR1 SEHNR and CDR2 FQNEAQ (reference sequence). This CDR3 spans 12 amino acids. Trimming shortened V by 4 bases and J by 8 bases, and 11 bases separated the two germline ends. CDR3 region: CASSYTWAGYTF. CDR3 nucleotides: TGTGCCAGCAGCTATACCTGGGCCGGCTACACCTTC.

In this sample, this clone turned up once. This chain connects TRBV6-5 to TRBJ2-3; 7 bases are a match to TRBD2. Trimming took 0 bases from V and 7 from J; bases not matched to a gene: 10. The germline gives CDR1 MNHEY, CDR2 SVGAGI. This CDR3 spans 16 amino acids. CDR3 residues: CASSYSQTSLVHTQYF. The CDR3 DNA reads as TGTGCCAGCAGTTACTCGCAGACTAGCTTGGTCCATACGCAGTATTTT.

The CDR3 DNA is TGTGCCAGCAGCGTAGTTCTGGGGGCAGGCTACACCTTC. Its protein is CASSVVLGAGYTF. The rearrangement links TRBV9 to TRBJ1-2; D is possibly TRBD1 (6 bases). Trimming left V 0 bases short and J 8 bases short, with 11 bases between. The CDR3 sequence is 13 residues long. The V gene's germline CDR1 is SGDLS and CDR2 YYNGEE.

The chain recombines TRBV5-1 with TRBJ2-3, with TRBD1 identical over 8 bases. CDR3 size: 14 residues. Trimming removed 4 bases from V and 1 base from J; junction bases left unmatched: 2. The germline gives CDR1 SGHRS, CDR2 YFSETQ. In DNA, the CDR3 is TGCGCCAGCAGCGGGGGACAGGGCACAGATACGCAGTATTTT. Residues: CASSGGQGTDTQYF.

This clone showed up just a few times. This chain connects TRBV30 to TRBJ2-7; D call uncertain. Trimming pared 5 bases from V and 1 base from J, leaving 6 bases between. Germline V gene data show CDR1 as GTSNPN and CDR2 as SVGIG (reference sequence). This CDR3 has 11 amino acids. CDR3 DNA sequence: TGTGCCTGGGTCCGTTCCTACGAGCAGTACTTC. Translated: CAWVRSYEQYF.